The T cell receptor (beta chain) described here comes from a study of identical twins (dated by TCRdb to 2016 to 2017). For context, the study as a whole: The study deep-sequenced TCR alpha and beta repertoires from monozygotic twins, unrelated adults of various ages and cord blood to test whether fetal clonotypes persist. To rule out contamination, the twin experiments were replicated at different times with different library preparation protocols.

The CDR1 and CDR2 encoded by the germline V gene (reference sequence) are DFQATT and SNEGSKA. From its cysteine to its phenylalanine, the CDR3 spans 17 amino acids. The read is trimmed to its CDR3 DNA, 51 bases read in frame from base 1. All donors were healthy Caucasians. The twin cohort comprised three pairs of female monozygotic twins, all aged roughly 18 to 30 years. Positive isolation kits from Invitrogen were used to isolate the CD4+ and CD8+ T cell populations. As concerns this clonotype: The antigen it binds to is not known. Within one base of it there is no much larger clone, and no base qualities were kept.

The method was 5' RACE. The run used an Illumina HiSeq 2000. A universal primer binding site was added through template switching, and the final cDNA carried a unique molecular identifier so that TCR cDNA molecules could be counted accurately. Specific primers in the conserved constant-segment region were used to synthesize first-strand cDNA for the TCR alpha and beta chains. To control for contamination, every cDNA library was double barcoded, receiving both a SMART-Mk sample barcode and Illumina barcodes. Two successive PCR steps introduced TruSeq adapter sequences along with Illumina sample barcodes. The TCR alpha and beta cDNA libraries were sequenced on the Illumina HiSeq platform using custom primers. The study's processing was this. Unique molecular identifiers were extracted from raw reads with MiGEC, and CDR3 positions were determined with MiXCR. Recombination models were inferred per individual with the repgenHMM and IGoR tools using an EM algorithm. Shared clonotypes were analyzed with the tcR package in R, and sharing was normalized by the product of cloneset sizes. Out-of-frame nonproductive sequences were analyzed to study raw recombination free of thymic and clonal selection effects. TCRdb trimmed public reads at Q25 via fastp, called clones via MiXCR and kept in-frame beta chains. Each CDR3 protein gets just one entry, which takes the most common genes and DNA from the rows behind it. The V and J calls were not made by the authors but by TCRdb's processing. In all, the sample holds hundreds of thousands of distinct CDR3 sequences, and approximately 8% of those were seen once. The top ten clonotypes cover around 5% of the sample.

Here is what the overall study found, with its caveats: Zero-insertion analyses could be partly confounded by invariant T cells such as MAIT and iNKT, although diverse VJ usage argued against such confounding for most clonotypes. In beta out-of-frame sequences, excess twin sharing was weaker, because having fewer shared sequences lowered the signal-to-noise ratio. In monozygotic twins, recombination models systematically underestimated out-of-frame TCR alpha sharing, but the models matched the sharing seen between unrelated individuals. Fewer insertions were carried by abundant cord blood beta clonotypes; a weaker similar trend was observed in young adult naive repertoires, while no such trend was observed in memory repertoires. Because the same donors could not be followed over many years, the conclusions relied on cross-sectional statistical analysis. Compared with coincidental sharing between unrelated individuals, out-of-frame TCR alpha sequences shared between twins showed an excess of sequences with low generation probability.

The sample was also reused in another study, on yellow fever vaccine responses in identical twins. From that second study: The authors reported that the T cell response to vaccination in identical twins appeared partly convergent and partly personalized. Focusing on identical twins, the study followed the T cell clones that responded to the vaccine, and did so with precision.

The rearranged segments are TRBV20-1 and TRBJ2-3, and the D gene may be TRBD2, 5 bases matching. Sequenced sample: CD8+ T cells sorted from blood. The sequence derives from a woman between 18 and 29 years old in good health. The CDR3 loop reads CSPRGFGKGGGTDTQYF. The bases read TGCAGCCCGAGAGGCTTCGGGAAGGGCGGTGGCACAGATACGCAGTATTTT.